The next 30 T cell receptor beta chains were all read from a single sample in a study of T cells in Graves' hyperthyroidism and ophthalmopathy. Amplification of TCR beta CDR3 regions used RNA as the template. The TCR CDR3 was amplified in a first-round RT-PCR using the HTBI primer set. TCRdb re-analysed the multiplex PCR reads in MiXCR, keeping a single row per CDR3 protein. The table lists approximately 610,000 distinct CDR3 sequences, over 15% of them singletons. Sequenced: blood. The source of these receptors is a woman aged 18 to 35 with Graves' hyperthyroidism.

This clonotype was detected ten times or more. This sequence joins TRBV11-2 and TRBJ2-1, with D perhaps matching TRBD1 (6 bases). The CDR3 extends over 13 amino acids. CDR1 SGHAT and CDR2 FQNNGV come from the germline V gene. V was pared by 3 bases and J by 7 bases, with 10 bases between. The CDR3 spells CASSLGAMNEQFF. The CDR3, as DNA: TGTGCCAGCAGCTTGGGGGCTATGAATGAGCAGTTCTTC.

This clonotype was seen a handful of times. The CDR3 reads CSLQITNTEAFF. The DNA of the CDR3 is TGCAGCTTACAGATTACGAACACTGAAGCTTTCTTT. The chain is built from TRBV29-1 and TRBJ1-1; D uncertain. The germline V gene has CDR1 SQVTM and CDR2 ANQGSEA. The CDR3 contains 12 residues. The V end lost 8 bases, the J end lost 1 base, and 11 bases lay between the germline ends.

This clonotype was seen ten or more times. V and J are TRBV7-2 and TRBJ2-3; maybe TRBD2 (6 bases). The V end was cut by 5 bases, the J end by 0 bases, with 18 bases between. The CDR3 totals 17 residues. Looked up from germline, CDR1 is SGHTA and CDR2 is FQGNSA. The CDR3 region has the DNA TGTGCCAGCAGCCTCCGGGGTAGCGGTATAAGCACAGATACGCAGTATTTT. This translates into CASSLRGSGISTDTQYF.

Concerning this clonotype: Just one base apart from a much larger clone, this may be a read error. The chain combines TRBV7-2 with TRBJ2-5; D remains ambiguous. The CDR3 is 14 residues long. V was shortened by 4 bases and J by 5 bases, with 14 bases between the two germline ends. The V gene's germline CDR1 is SGHTA and CDR2 FQGNSA. Here the CDR3 DNA reads TGTGCCAGCAGCTCCCGTCCCAGATCGGAGACCCAGTACTTC. Protein sequence: CASSSRPRSETQYF.

Many counts were recorded for this clonotype. The chain has TRBV24-1 and TRBJ2-3; D ambiguous. CDR3 length: 16 residues. Trimming shortened V by 1 base and J by 1 base, and 11 bases separated the two germline ends. Germline V CDR1 and CDR2: KGHDR, SFDVKD. The CDR3 loop is CATSDFTAKGTDTQYF. CDR3 nucleotide sequence: TGTGCCACCAGTGATTTTACGGCAAAGGGCACAGATACGCAGTATTTT.

Note on this clonotype: A read error may be the cause here, since a much bigger clone is one base away. The chain is built from TRBV29-1 and TRBJ2-3, with D perhaps matching TRBD2 (6 bases). This CDR3 contains 17 residues. Germline V gene data show CDR1 as SQVTM and CDR2 as ANQGSEA. The V end lost 7 bases, the J end lost 2 bases, and 25 bases lay between the germline ends. CDR3 in amino acids: CSADKTGVFKSTDTQYF. In DNA, the CDR3 is TGCAGCGCTGATAAGACGGGAGTTTTTAAATCCACAGATACGCAGTATTTT.

Remarks on this clonotype: Since a much larger clone is just one base distant, this may be a read error. The chain employs TRBV12-3 or TRBV12-4 and TRBJ1-5; D possibly uses TRBD1 or TRBD2 (6 bases each). The last part of the DNA fits TRBJ2-3 better; the J call may be wrong. This CDR3 has 13 residues. In DNA, the CDR3 is TGTGCCAGCAGTTTCAAGGGGGGTCAGCCCCAGTATTTT. Residues: CASSFKGGQPQYF.

This chain links TRBV3-1 with TRBJ2-2; D may be TRBD2 (5 bases). The CDR3 totals 17 residues. V lost 4 bases, J lost 1 base, and 16 bases lay in between. CDR1 and CDR2 from the germline V gene are LGHDT and YNNKEL (reference sequence). The CDR3 coding sequence is TGTGCCAGCAGCCGATCGGGGAAACAGTGGAACACCGGGGAGCTGTTTTTT. This gives the protein CASSRSGKQWNTGELFF. Combining the CDR3 with reference TRBV3-1 and TRBJ2-2 gives the whole variable domain DTAVSQTPKYLVTQMGNDKSIKCEQNLGHDTMYWYKQDSKKFLKIMFSYNNKELIINETVPNRFSPKSPDKAHLNLHINSLELGDSAVYFCASSRSGKQWNTGELFFGEGSRLTVL.

This chain connects TRBV2 to TRBJ2-7; D is perhaps TRBD2 (6 bases). CDR3 length: 14 residues. The ends were cut back, 3 bases at V and 4 bases at J, with 13 bases in the middle. Germline V gives CDR1 SNHLY, CDR2 FYNNEI. As DNA, the CDR3 is TGTGCCAGCAGTGACTCGGGGGAAATGTACGAGCAGTACTTC. Encoded protein: CASSDSGEMYEQYF. Using reference TRBV2 and TRBJ2-7 for the parts outside the CDR3, the full variable domain is EPEVTQTPSHQVTQMGQEVILRCVPISNHLYFYWYRQILGQKVEFLVSFYNNEISEKSEIFDDQFSVERPDGSNFTLKIRSTKLEDSAMYFCASSDSGEMYEQYFGPGTRLTVT.

This clonotype was counted only a few times. CDR3 protein: CSVEDPGLAGGETQYF. The CDR3 nucleotides are TGCAGCGTTGAAGATCCCGGACTAGCGGGAGGAGAGACCCAGTACTTC. This chain links TRBV29-1 with TRBJ2-5, with 14 bases matching TRBD2. The CDR3 extends over 16 amino acids. V gave up 0 bases and J gave up 4 bases; unmatched junction bases: 4. Germline V gene data show CDR1 as SQVTM and CDR2 as ANQGSEA.

There are a few counts of this clonotype. As DNA, the CDR3 is TGTGCCAGCAGTGAGTGGGACACCCAACACTATGGCTACACCTTC. Translated, it gives CASSEWDTQHYGYTF. The chain links TRBV25-1 to TRBJ1-2, with TRBD1 as a possible D gene (6 bases). CDR3 length equals 15 residues. Trimming shortened V by 3 bases and J by 3 bases, and 14 bases separated the two germline ends. Germline CDR1 MGHDK, CDR2 SYGVNS.

The chain links TRBV19 to TRBJ2-7; tentative D call: TRBD2 (7 bases). The CDR3 spans 13 residues. Germline-derived CDR1 and CDR2 are LNHDA and SQIVND (reference sequence). Trimming removed 4 bases from V and 4 bases from J, with 11 bases in between. CDR3 coding DNA: TGTGCCAGTAGTAGCGGGGGCCGATACGAGCAGTACTTC. Protein: CASSSGGRYEQYF.

This clonotype was observed many times. The CDR3 DNA sequence: TGCGCCAGCAGCCAAGAACGGGGACAGGGTGGTCAGCCCCAGCATTTT. Translation gives CASSQERGQGGQPQHF. The rearrangement joins TRBV4-3 to TRBJ1-5, with TRBD1 identical over 9 bases. This CDR3 has 16 residues. Germline CDR1 is LGHNA and CDR2 is YSLEER. V was pared by 0 bases and J by 6 bases, with 6 bases of the junction left unmatched.

The sample holds a few counts of this clonotype. The V call is TRBV6-5, the J call TRBJ1-5; D gene ambiguous. Trimming took off 0 bases at V and 6 bases at J, with 6 bases between the two ends. The CDR3 spans 13 residues. Germline V lookup: CDR1 MNHEY, CDR2 SVGAGI. CDR3 bases: TGTGCCAGCAGTTACTCGTTCGGTCAGCCCCAGCATTTT. Translation: CASSYSFGQPQHF.

This clonotype was seen a handful of times. The chain recombines TRBV19 with TRBJ2-5; D gene uncertain. Germline CDR1 and CDR2: LNHDA and SQIVND (reference sequence). The CDR3 is 15 residues long. V was pared by 3 bases and J by 2 bases, with 13 bases between. The chain's CDR3 is CASSILAGQQETQYF. The CDR3 DNA follows: TGTGCCAGTAGTATCCTGGCAGGCCAACAAGAGACCCAGTACTTC. Based on the CDR3 plus reference TRBV19 and TRBJ2-5, the full variable domain is DGGITQSPKYLFRKEGQNVTLSCEQNLNHDAMYWYRQDPGQGLRLIYYSQIVNDFQKGDIAEGYSVSREKKESFPLTVTSAQKNPTAFYLCASSILAGQQETQYFGPGTRLLVL.

This clonotype was detected ten times or more. CDR3 bases: TGCAGTGCTGCCGACTTTGGGAGTTACGAGCAGTACTTC. Translated, it gives CSAADFGSYEQYF. The rearrangement links TRBV20-1 to TRBJ2-7; a possible D gene is TRBD2 (5 bases). Trimming cost V 5 bases and J 4 bases, with 15 bases left between them. The CDR3 sequence is 13 residues long. Germline V gives CDR1 DFQATT, CDR2 SNEGSKA (reference sequence).

The genes are TRBV6-1 and TRBJ2-2; 9 nucleotides align to TRBD2. Germline CDR1 and CDR2: MNHNS and SASEGT. The CDR3 is made up of 17 amino acids. V lost 6 bases and J lost 2; bases outside the gene matches: 10. The CDR3 sequence: CASSFDRLAANTGELFF. The CDR3 coding sequence is TGTGCCAGCAGCTTTGACCGACTAGCGGCAAACACCGGGGAGCTGTTTTTT.

The chain recombines TRBV12-3 or TRBV12-4 with TRBJ2-1, with D uncertain. The CDR3 contains 15 residues. Trimming took off 6 bases at V and 5 bases at J, with 17 bases between the two ends. The CDR3 DNA reads as TGTGCCAGCAGCTCCTCGTTCGAGTCCCACAATGAGCAGTTCTTC. It translates to CASSSSFESHNEQFF.

The chain carries TRBV7-2 and TRBJ1-1; possibly TRBD1 for D (5 bases). Germline V gene lookup returns CDR1 SGHTA and CDR2 FQGNSA. This CDR3 has 16 amino acids. V was shortened by 5 bases and J by 0 bases, with 16 bases between the two germline ends. In DNA, the CDR3 is TGTGCCAGCAGCAACCTTGGACGGGGCATGAACACTGAAGCTTTCTTT. It is translated as CASSNLGRGMNTEAFF.

This clonotype has only a few counts. One junction end disagrees with the germline gene, perhaps due to a read error. The chain has TRBV5-1 and TRBJ2-1, with TRBD2 matching over 7 bases. Germline CDR1 SGHRS, CDR2 YFSETQ. The CDR3 runs to 14 residues. CDR3 in DNA: TGTGCCAGCAGCGCGGGAGCCCCCTACAACGAGCAGTTCTTC. It yields the protein CASSAGAPYNEQFF.

The gene calls are TRBV7-9 and TRBJ2-7; 9 positions match TRBD1. The ends lost 5 bases at V and 3 bases at J; junction bases unmatched: 5. Germline V gene data show CDR1 as SEHNR and CDR2 as FQNEAQ (reference sequence). The CDR3 contains 14 residues. Here the CDR3 DNA reads TGTGCCAGCAGCCGGAGACAGGGGGGCTACGAGCAGTACTTC. This encodes CASSRRQGGYEQYF.

V is TRBV10-3 and J is TRBJ1-5; D gene unclear. CDR1 and CDR2 from the germline V gene are ENHRY and SYGVKD. V was trimmed by 3 bases and J by 0 bases, leaving 12 bases between them. The CDR3 spans 16 residues. The CDR3 sequence: CAISEGLGNSNQPQHF. The CDR3 bases are TGTGCCATCAGTGAAGGTTTAGGGAATAGCAATCAGCCCCAGCATTTT.

This clonotype showed up just a few times. The J gene is TRBJ2-7, the V gene TRBV10-2; 10 bases are shared with TRBD1. CDR1 and CDR2 from the germline V gene are WSHSY and SAAADI. Trimming took 0 bases from V and 6 from J; bases not matched to a gene: 5. The CDR3 contains 15 residues. The CDR3 is CASSESSDRGLEQYF. The CDR3 region has the DNA TGCGCCAGCAGTGAGTCGAGTGACAGGGGGCTCGAGCAGTACTTC.

The chain joins TRBV29-1 to TRBJ2-5, with D perhaps TRBD1 or TRBD2 (5 bases each). The CDR3 has 14 residues. Trimming removed 2 bases at V and 1 base at J, with 11 bases between. CDR1 is SQVTM and CDR2 is ANQGSEA in the germline V gene. In DNA, the CDR3 is TGCAGCGTTGAATGGGGCGGGTCCCAAGAGACCCAGTACTTC. Protein product: CSVEWGGSQETQYF.

This clonotype was seen a few times. V is TRBV19 and J is TRBJ2-5; D is possibly TRBD2 (6 bases). V lost 4 bases and J lost 5, with 14 bases in between. CDR3 size: 14 residues. Germline loops: CDR1 LNHDA, CDR2 SQIVND (reference sequence). The CDR3 nucleotides read TGTGCCAGTAGTACGACAGCCCGGGGGGAGACCCAGTACTTC. Its translation: CASSTTARGETQYF.

This clonotype was picked up many times. This rearrangement joins TRBV27 to TRBJ1-2; D may be TRBD1 (6 bases). From germline, CDR1 is MNHEY and CDR2 SMNVEV (reference sequence). The CDR3 has 13 residues. Trimming left V 6 bases short and J 4 bases short, with 12 bases between. CDR3 bases: TGTGCCAGCAGCTTAGGACAGTCCTATGGCTACACCTTC. This gives the protein CASSLGQSYGYTF.

The chain joins TRBV20-1 to TRBJ2-1; 10 bases fit TRBD1. The junction had 12 bases not matched to a gene; V was cut back by 3 bases and J by 7 bases. This CDR3 is 16 amino acids long. Germline CDR1 and CDR2: DFQATT and SNEGSKA (reference sequence). The CDR3 coding sequence is TGCAGTGCTAGTTCTTTCCTTGGACAGGGGGAAAATGAGCAGTTCTTC. Its protein is CSASSFLGQGENEQFF.

This chain joins TRBV19 and TRBJ2-2; maybe TRBD1 (5 bases). V lost 4 bases and J lost 4, with 13 bases in between. CDR1 and CDR2 (germline): LNHDA, SQIVND (reference sequence). The CDR3 totals 15 residues. CDR3 sequence (DNA): TGTGCCAGTAGTAGACAGATGCGGACCACCGGGGAGCTGTTTTTT. Translating gives CASSRQMRTTGELFF.

The chain has TRBV12-3 or TRBV12-4 and TRBJ2-4; TRBD2 might be the D (7 bases). The V end lost 7 bases, the J end lost 10 bases, and 14 bases lay between the germline ends. CDR3 length equals 12 residues. As DNA, the CDR3 is TGTGCCAGCACCCGGGGAGGGGGTATTCAGTACTTC. It specifies CASTRGGGIQYF.

This chain connects TRBV29-1 to TRBJ2-4; D gene uncertain. Germline V gene lookup returns CDR1 SQVTM and CDR2 ANQGSEA. V lost 1 base and J lost 0, with 4 bases in between. The CDR3 length is 13 residues. CDR3 amino acids: CSVEVLAKNIQYF. CDR3 nucleotides: TGCAGCGTTGAAGTTTTAGCCAAAAACATTCAGTACTTC.